This T cell receptor (beta chain) is from a study of blood T cell repertoires in COVID-19. In germline, CDR1 is SGHTA, CDR2 FQGNSA. This CDR3 comprises 14 residues. V shed 3 bases, J shed 5 bases, and the junction held 2 bases outside the gene matches. Per the original data handling: Estimation of nucleated cell counts relied on the amplification of reference gene primers. Repertoires were generated with immunoSEQ multiplex PCR, while TCRdb's copy carries only in-frame clones and drops some. That table supplies the V and J calls and clone size; D and trimming were determined from the DNA. The table has over 200,000 clones, about nine tenths seen once. Symptom resolution, clearance, or two negative PCRs marked donors in Cohort 3 as recovered.

This receptor was identified in a man aged 18 to 35 who had recovered from COVID-19. The genes are TRBV7-2 and TRBJ2-5; 11 bases line up with TRBD1. The sequencing sample was made of PBMCs or T cells enriched from blood (not recorded which). The CDR3 region is CASSFRDRGETQYF. CDR3 in DNA: TGTGCCAGCAGCTTTAGGGACAGGGGGGAGACCCAGTACTTC.